This TCR beta chain was documented in a study of blood T cell repertoires in COVID-19. Study context: COVID-19 samples, acute and convalescent, were from the United States, Italy and Spain. T cells, B-cell-depleted T cells, or PBMCs provided the cDNA or gDNA that served as material.

The V end was cut by 8 bases, the J end by 9 bases, with 19 bases between. The length of the CDR3 is 13 residues. Clones were sequenced by immunoSEQ multiplex PCR, and TCRdb holds only the in-frame ones, with some missing. The data hold some 400,000 clones, with 80% to 90% observed a single time. Study members were between about 18 and 100 years old and lived in 24 US regions. Sequenced sample: PBMCs or T cells enriched from blood (not recorded which). The clonotype originates from a man under 40 who had recovered from COVID-19. This rearrangement joins TRBV12-3 or TRBV12-4 to TRBJ1-1; D is ambiguous. The CDR3 bases are TGTGCCAGCGCGGTCAGCACCTTAGTTCAAGCTTTCTTT. Translated, it gives CASAVSTLVQAFF.